Each of the 5 T cell receptor beta chains below was sequenced from the same sample in a study of T cell changes during pregnancy in multiple sclerosis. Some clones are missing from TCRdb's copy, which holds only in-frame ones; the method was immunoSEQ multiplex PCR. The table includes 42,000 or so clones, about 94% detected once. The source material was CD8+ T cells from peripheral blood mononuclear cells, sampled in the third trimester of pregnancy. These receptor sequences come from a female donor with multiple sclerosis, enrolled in a pregnancy study.

The V call is TRBV25-1, the J call TRBJ1-2; D is perhaps TRBD1 (5 bases). V was trimmed by 7 bases and J by 5 bases, leaving 11 bases between them. Germline V CDR1 and CDR2: MGHDK, SYGVNS. The CDR3 runs 12 residues. The chain's CDR3 is CASKIDSYGYTF. In DNA, the CDR3 is TGTGCCAGCAAGATCGACAGTTATGGCTACACCTTC.

The chain links TRBV11-2 to TRBJ2-5; 9 positions agree with TRBD2. Per the germline V gene, CDR1 is SGHAT and CDR2 is FQNNGV. The CDR3 spans 17 residues. Trimming took 4 bases from V and 7 from J; bases not matched to a gene: 16. Written as DNA, the CDR3 is TGTGCCAGCAGCTCGTCCTACCGGGCTAGCGGGGCCTGGACCCAGTACTTC. Amino acid sequence: CASSSSYRASGAWTQYF.

The chain couples TRBV6-5 to TRBJ1-5; 7 positions match TRBD1. CDR1 is MNHEY, CDR2 SVGAGI, per germline. CDR3 length: 15 residues. V lost 5 bases and J lost 6; bases outside the gene matches: 10. The CDR3 bases are TGTGCCAGCAGTACTGACAGGGAACCGTTTCAGCCCCAGCATTTT. It codes for CASSTDREPFQPQHF.

The chain links TRBV19 to TRBJ1-1; tentative D call: TRBD1 (5 bases). Germline CDR1 is LNHDA and CDR2 is SQIVND (reference sequence). There are 12 residues in the CDR3. Trimming shortened V by 3 bases and J by 5 bases, and 7 bases separated the two germline ends. DNA for the CDR3: TGTGCCAGTAGTATGGGACTTACTGAAGCTTTCTTT. It translates to CASSMGLTEAFF.

J is TRBJ2-7 and V is TRBV2, with 8 bases lining up with TRBD1. Germline V lookup: CDR1 SNHLY, CDR2 FYNNEI. Trimming at V came to 6 bases and at J to 5 bases, leaving 3 bases not matched to a gene. The CDR3 loop spans 12 amino acids. The CDR3 DNA sequence: TGTGCCAGCAGGGACAGGGTGAACGAGCAGTACTTC. It specifies CASRDRVNEQYF.